This T cell receptor beta chain was recorded in a study of T-cell memory formation after mild COVID-19. The wider study: For the most part, TCR clusters were specific to one donor. Broader study findings: The second-wave clones peaking on day 37 were not confirmed as SARS-CoV-2-specific.

Per the germline V gene, CDR1 is MNHEY and CDR2 is SVGEGT. The CDR3 contains 12 residues. Trimming shortened V by 8 bases and J by 7 bases, and 12 bases separated the two germline ends. One entry per CDR3 protein, called by TCRdb with MiXCR from the 5' RACE reads. The profile shows some 450,000 distinct CDR3 sequences, approximately 19% of them singletons. This clonotype was seen only a few times. Antigen: not known. Sequenced input: PBMCs or a T cell subset sorted from them (not recorded which). The rearrangement joins TRBV6-2 or TRBV6-3 to TRBJ1-5, with no clear D. The receptor was isolated from a man younger than 35 who had mild COVID-19 (a few samples of this study predate the infection). Cell type and time point are not known. The CDR3 DNA reads TGTGCCAGCGGCTTGATGGGGCAGCCCCAGCATTTT. Protein sequence: CASGLMGQPQHF.